These 18 T cell receptor beta chains were all obtained from the same sample, sequenced in a study of identical twins. TCRdb fed the 5' RACE reads into MiXCR, producing one record per CDR3 protein. The repertoire holds 500,000 or so distinct CDR3 sequences, with about 13% as singletons. The sample was also reused in another study, on yellow fever vaccine responses in identical twins.

The sample was CD4+ T cells sorted from blood. These TCRs come from a woman between 18 and 29 years old in good health.

Here the CDR3 reads CASSLVSGFSTGELFF. The CDR3 DNA is TGTGCCAGCAGCTTAGTGTCTGGGTTCAGCACCGGGGAGCTGTTTTTT. The chain combines TRBV7-2 with TRBJ2-2; D call uncertain. The CDR3 has 16 amino acids. Trimming took 1 base from V and 4 from J, leaving 13 bases between them. Germline assignment: CDR1 SGHTA and CDR2 FQGNSA.

The chain uses TRBV11-1 and TRBJ2-2, with D possibly being TRBD1 or TRBD2 (5 bases each). The CDR3 covers 12 residues. Between the trimmed V and J ends, which lost 7 bases and 7 bases, there was a span of 10 bases. Germline V gives CDR1 SGHAT, CDR2 FQDESV (reference sequence). The CDR3 loop is CASTQRGGELFF. Written as DNA, the CDR3 is TGTGCCAGCACCCAGAGGGGCGGGGAGCTGTTTTTT.

The chain carries TRBV11-2 and TRBJ2-7, with a tentative D call TRBD2 (5 bases). CDR1 is SGHAT, CDR2 FQNNGV, per germline. This CDR3 has 14 residues. Trimming stripped 3 bases from V and 2 bases from J, with 11 bases between. The CDR3 coding sequence is TGTGCCAGCAGCTTTATGGGAGTAGCCTACGAGCAGTACTTC. Residues: CASSFMGVAYEQYF.

The chain carries TRBV6-2 or TRBV6-3 and TRBJ2-1, with D perhaps TRBD2 (6 bases). Trimming removed 6 bases from V and 16 bases from J, with 19 bases in between. Germline CDR1 and CDR2: MNHEY and SVGEGT. The CDR3 runs 12 residues. The CDR3 loop is CASSPGTLSVFF. The CDR3 DNA reads as TGTGCCAGCAGCCCCGGGACTCTCTCAGTCTTCTTC.

J is TRBJ2-7 and V is TRBV6-2 or TRBV6-3; 10 nucleotides line up with TRBD2. The CDR3 totals 20 residues. The V gene end was trimmed by 0 bases and the J gene end by 0 bases; junction bases not matched to a gene: 14. Per germline, CDR1 MNHEY and CDR2 SVGEGT. CDR3: CASSYSVASGSVFPSYEQYF. The CDR3 bases are TGTGCCAGCAGTTACTCGGTGGCTAGCGGGAGTGTATTTCCCTCCTACGAGCAGTACTTC.

This chain joins TRBV10-1 and TRBJ2-3; 7 positions agree with TRBD2. CDR3 size: 12 residues. Germline V gene lookup returns CDR1 WNHNN and CDR2 SYGVQD (reference sequence). The CDR3 coding sequence is TGCGCAAGCGGGAAGGAGCGAGATACGCAGTATTTT. It encodes CASGKERDTQYF.

The chain links TRBV3-1 to TRBJ2-2; no clear D. The CDR3 is 13 residues long. V gave up 2 bases and J gave up 7 bases, with 8 bases separating them. Germline values: CDR1 LGHDT, CDR2 YNNKEL (reference sequence). The CDR3 protein is CASSQHPGGELFF. For the CDR3, the DNA is TGTGCCAGCAGCCAACATCCGGGCGGGGAGCTGTTTTTT.

The chain links TRBV3-1 to TRBJ2-7; D uncertain. Germline CDR1 is LGHDT and CDR2 is YNNKEL (reference sequence). This CDR3 has 13 residues. V was trimmed by 0 bases and J by 5 bases, leaving 8 bases between them. CDR3 protein: CASSQDGWDEQYF. As DNA, the CDR3 is TGTGCCAGCAGCCAAGATGGTTGGGACGAGCAGTACTTC.

This chain uses TRBV5-1 with TRBJ1-4, with TRBD1 matching over 7 bases. The V gene end was trimmed by 2 bases and the J gene end by 10 bases; junction bases not matched to a gene: 11. Germline assignment: CDR1 SGHRS and CDR2 YFSETQ. The CDR3 is 15 residues long. For the CDR3, the DNA is TGCGCCAGCAGCTTCCAGACAGGGAATATTGGAAAACTGTTTTTT. Translating it yields CASSFQTGNIGKLFF.

The table lists this clonotype with a few counts. The CDR3 coding sequence is TGTGCCAGCAGCCCCAGCCAGAGCTCCTACAATGAGCAGTTCTTC. Its protein product is CASSPSQSSYNEQFF. This chain uses TRBV27 with TRBJ2-1; D not certain. This CDR3 contains 15 residues. Deletions cut 6 bases from V and 0 bases from J, with 12 bases between. Germline V gene lookup returns CDR1 MNHEY and CDR2 SMNVEV (reference sequence).

This clonotype was seen a handful of times. This chain links TRBV9 with TRBJ2-3; TRBD2 matches at 8 bases. The CDR3 is made up of 17 amino acids. In germline, CDR1 is SGDLS, CDR2 YYNGEE. The V and J ends lost 4 bases and 3 bases, in that order; junction bases with no gene match: 13. This chain's CDR3 is CASSSRGDGGVTDTQYF. The CDR3 region has the DNA TGTGCCAGCAGCTCTCGAGGGGACGGGGGGGTTACAGATACGCAGTATTTT.

This clonotype was seen many times. The rearrangement links TRBV5-1 to TRBJ2-7; D might be TRBD2 (6 bases). V was pared by 4 bases and J by 0 bases, with 11 bases between. Germline CDR1 is SGHRS and CDR2 is YFSETQ. CDR3 length: 14 amino acids. This chain's CDR3 is CASSRGLLSYEQYF. The DNA for the CDR3 is TGCGCCAGCAGCCGGGGACTCCTCTCCTACGAGCAGTACTTC.

The gene calls are TRBV15 and TRBJ2-1; no definite D call. CDR1 LNHNV and CDR2 YYDKDF come from the germline V gene (reference sequence). The V end was cut by 0 bases, the J end by 4 bases, with 13 bases between. This CDR3 region has 16 residues. The CDR3 reads CATSRDQVRVYNEQFF. CDR3 sequence (DNA): TGTGCCACCAGCAGAGATCAGGTCCGGGTTTACAATGAGCAGTTCTTC.

The chain carries TRBV20-1 and TRBJ2-1; unclear D gene. Germline-derived CDR1 and CDR2 are DFQATT and SNEGSKA (reference sequence). The V gene lost 3 bases and the J gene lost 0 bases, with 9 bases spanning the gap. The CDR3 runs 14 residues. The CDR3 loop is CSASPGASYNEQFF. In nucleotides, the CDR3 is TGCAGTGCTAGCCCAGGAGCCTCCTACAATGAGCAGTTCTTC.

The V gene is TRBV2, the J gene TRBJ2-1; possibly TRBD2 for D (6 bases). V lost 5 bases, J lost 3 bases, and 14 bases lay in between. The CDR3 totals 15 residues. Germline V gene data show CDR1 as SNHLY and CDR2 as FYNNEI. In DNA, the CDR3 is TGTGCCAGCAGTCCCTTCGGGAGTGACTACAATGAGCAGTTCTTC. This gives the protein CASSPFGSDYNEQFF. Full variable domain (outside the CDR3, taken from reference TRBV2 and TRBJ2-1): EPEVTQTPSHQVTQMGQEVILRCVPISNHLYFYWYRQILGQKVEFLVSFYNNEISEKSEIFDDQFSVERPDGSNFTLKIRSTKLEDSAMYFCASSPFGSDYNEQFFGPGTRLTVL.

The V gene is TRBV6-1, the J gene TRBJ2-7, with 8 nucleotides matching TRBD1. The CDR3 is 15 residues long. CDR1 MNHNS and CDR2 SASEGT come from the germline V gene. V lost 6 bases to trimming and J lost 0 bases; unmatched junction nucleotides: 7. The CDR3 DNA reads as TGTGCCAGCAGGGGCCGGACAGGGAGCTCCTACGAGCAGTACTTC. It translates to CASRGRTGSSYEQYF.

This clonotype was found a few times. The chain is built from TRBV10-3 and TRBJ2-5; TRBD2 is a possible D gene (6 bases). This CDR3 is 13 amino acids long. CDR1 and CDR2 from the germline V gene are ENHRY and SYGVKD. Between the trimmed V and J ends, which lost 11 bases and 2 bases, there was a span of 15 bases. The CDR3 spells CAATGVTQETQYF. CDR3 DNA: TGTGCCGCCACGGGGGTCACTCAAGAGACCCAGTACTTC.

This rearrangement joins TRBV29-1 to TRBJ2-5, with a weak D call TRBD2 (6 bases). The germline gives CDR1 SQVTM, CDR2 ANQGSEA. V lost 6 bases and J lost 5, with 19 bases in between. The CDR3 has 14 amino acids. The CDR3 spells CSVSFPGRGETQYF. The CDR3 DNA follows: TGCAGCGTGTCCTTCCCGGGACGGGGGGAGACCCAGTACTTC.